What follows are 31 T cell receptor beta chains derived from one specimen sequenced in a study of blood T cells in healthy people across ages. The use of a sample-barcoded 5' primer and a J-beta primer mix characterized a second PCR of roughly 7 to 11 cycles. TCRdb itself ran the 5' RACE reads through MiXCR, one entry per CDR3 protein. This table holds roughly 1,000,000 distinct CDR3 sequences, around 25% found once. Separately, the same data were catalogued under a study of T cells of mothers and their children.

What was sequenced was blood. The receptor set was obtained from a girl aged 2 to 9 in good health.

V usage is TRBV6-5 and J usage is TRBJ2-3; the match to TRBD2 covers 7 bases. The CDR3 extends over 18 amino acids. Germline V gives CDR1 MNHEY, CDR2 SVGAGI. V shed 4 bases and J 0 bases; nucleotides not matched to a gene: 13. CDR3 protein: CASSLTSTRSFSTDTQYF. The CDR3 DNA sequence: TGTGCCAGCAGTTTGACTAGCACACGGTCTTTTAGCACAGATACGCAGTATTTT.

This chain uses TRBV20-1 with TRBJ2-2, with D perhaps TRBD2 (6 bases). The CDR3 consists of 12 residues. CDR1 and CDR2 (germline): DFQATT, SNEGSKA (reference sequence). Trimming cost V 5 bases and J 6 bases, with 10 bases left between them. CDR3 nucleotide sequence: TGCAGTGCTGTCGGCGGGGCCGGGGAGCTGTTTTTT. This codes for CSAVGGAGELFF.

This clonotype turned up a few times. The chain couples TRBV20-1 to TRBJ2-3; 10 positions agree with TRBD2. Germline V CDR1 and CDR2: DFQATT, SNEGSKA (reference sequence). V lost 6 bases to trimming and J lost 3 bases; unmatched junction nucleotides: 6. The CDR3 is made up of 14 amino acids. The CDR3 loop is CSAKRGGRTDTQYF. The CDR3 DNA reads as TGCAGTGCAAAGCGGGGGGGCCGTACAGATACGCAGTATTTT.

This chain joins TRBV28 and TRBJ1-5; perhaps TRBD1 as D (5 bases). The V gene lost 4 bases and the J gene lost 16 bases, with 17 bases spanning the gap. This CDR3 region has 12 residues. Looked up from germline, CDR1 is MDHEN and CDR2 is SYDVKM. Here the CDR3 reads CASSSLGAFHHF. CDR3 nucleotide sequence: TGTGCCAGCAGTTCCCTCGGGGCTTTCCACCATTTT.

The CDR3 region has the DNA TGTGCCAGCAGTGAAGCCGCGGCAGATGGCTACACCTTC. This sequence encodes CASSEAAADGYTF. The gene calls are TRBV2 and TRBJ1-2; D is uncertain. Per the germline V gene, CDR1 is SNHLY and CDR2 is FYNNEI. Trimming shortened V by 0 bases and J by 6 bases, and 8 bases separated the two germline ends. This CDR3 is 13 amino acids long.

On this clonotype: One end of the junction fails to match germline, which may point to a read error. The J gene is TRBJ2-7, the V gene TRBV9, with 8 bases that match TRBD2. Germline V gene lookup returns CDR1 SGDLS and CDR2 YYNGEE. The CDR3 is made up of 14 amino acids. The CDR3 protein is CASSPGTSSYEQCF. Here the CDR3 DNA reads TGTGCCAGCAGCCCCGGGACTAGTAGCTACGAGCAGTGCTTC.

The rearrangement links TRBV25-1 to TRBJ1-1, with D hard to call. The CDR3 runs to 17 residues. V was shortened by 2 bases and J by 1 base, with 17 bases between the two germline ends. Germline-derived CDR1 and CDR2 are MGHDK and SYGVNS. The CDR3 protein is CASSERRLVDGNTEAFF. CDR3 sequence (DNA): TGTGCCAGCAGTGAACGTAGACTTGTGGACGGGAACACTGAAGCTTTCTTT.

On this clonotype itself: At one of its ends the junction is not consistent with the germline gene, which may arise from a read error. This chain links TRBV29-1 with TRBJ1-1, with D maybe TRBD1 (5 bases). The CDR3 extends over 14 amino acids. The germline V gene has CDR1 SQVTM and CDR2 ANQGSEA. The CDR3 nucleotides are TGCAGCGTGAAAGGGACGGCCATGAACACTGAAGTTTTCTTT. This translates into CSVKGTAMNTEVFF.

The chain employs TRBV6-2 or TRBV6-3 and TRBJ2-3; D is undetermined. The V gene's germline CDR1 is MNHEY and CDR2 SVGEGT. The CDR3 loop spans 15 amino acids. The CDR3 loop reads CTTDWLGSGGNTQYF. DNA for the CDR3: TGTACCACGGATTGGTTGGGGTCAGGCGGAAATACGCAGTATTTT.

V and J are TRBV11-2 and TRBJ1-4, with D uncertain. The CDR3 length is 13 residues. Trimming shortened V by 5 bases and J by 10 bases, and 14 bases separated the two germline ends. CDR1 is SGHAT, CDR2 FQNNGV, per germline. The CDR3 DNA follows: TGTGCCAGCAGCCCTCTGGGTTTTGGAAAACTGTTTTTT. Encoded protein: CASSPLGFGKLFF.

The rearrangement joins TRBV29-1 to TRBJ2-3, with D perhaps TRBD2 (5 bases). The CDR3 sequence is 13 residues long. Germline V gene lookup returns CDR1 SQVTM and CDR2 ANQGSEA. V lost 3 bases and J lost 2, with 9 bases in between. The CDR3 protein is CSVEWEYTDTQYF. The CDR3 DNA reads as TGCAGCGTTGAGTGGGAGTACACAGATACGCAGTATTTT.

This clonotype was recorded a few times. The V call is TRBV28, the J call TRBJ1-2, with D possibly TRBD1 on 5 matching bases. CDR1 is MDHEN, CDR2 SYDVKM, per germline. The CDR3 runs 12 residues. The V and J ends lost 6 bases and 4 bases respectively, with 9 bases between them. CDR3 residues: CASRRGVYGYTF. CDR3 bases: TGTGCCAGCAGGAGGGGAGTCTATGGCTACACCTTC.

The V gene is TRBV6-1, the J gene TRBJ2-1; TRBD2 matches 7 bases. The CDR3 has 15 residues. V trimming: 2 bases; J trimming: 8 bases; junction bases outside the gene matches: 9. CDR1 and CDR2 from the germline V gene are MNHNS and SASEGT. This CDR3 is CASSENPGRGYEQFF. The DNA for the CDR3 is TGTGCCAGCAGTGAAAATCCGGGGAGGGGATATGAGCAGTTCTTC.

The chain joins TRBV7-3 to TRBJ2-1, with a tentative D call TRBD2 (6 bases). This CDR3 is 18 amino acids long. CDR1 is SGHTA, CDR2 FQGTGA, per germline. Trimming cost V 5 bases and J 4 bases, with 24 bases left between them. DNA of the CDR3: TGTGCCAGCAGCAAATCTAGCGACCCCACCTGGGATTACAATGAGCAGTTCTTC. Amino acid sequence: CASSKSSDPTWDYNEQFF.

The chain employs TRBV6-1 and TRBJ2-7, with 10 bases lining up with TRBD1. This CDR3 spans 16 amino acids. J lost 7 bases, V lost 6 bases, and 15 bases had no gene match. Germline V lookup: CDR1 MNHNS, CDR2 SASEGT. The CDR3 nucleotides are TGTGCCAGCAGCCCGAGGGGACAGGGGACTCCCCCGGAGCAGTACTTC. Its translation is CASSPRGQGTPPEQYF.

The gene calls are TRBV29-1 and TRBJ2-5, with D perhaps TRBD1 (6 bases). Trimming pared 6 bases from V and 1 base from J, leaving 18 bases between. The CDR3 totals 15 residues. Germline CDR1 SQVTM, CDR2 ANQGSEA. The CDR3 protein is CSVVVWGLVQETQYF. In nucleotides, the CDR3 is TGCAGCGTGGTAGTGTGGGGGCTAGTCCAAGAGACCCAGTACTTC.

The genes are TRBV6-1 and TRBJ2-1; D perhaps matches TRBD2 (5 bases). Deletions cut 8 bases from V and 4 bases from J, with 27 bases between. From germline, CDR1 is MNHNS and CDR2 SASEGT. The CDR3 is made up of 18 amino acids. In nucleotides, the CDR3 is TGTGCCAGCCGGGGTTTTCACCTCATCTTACAAAATTACAATGAGCAGTTCTTC. Translation gives CASRGFHLILQNYNEQFF.

In this sample, this clonotype turned up a few times. The chain uses TRBV20-1 and TRBJ2-5; D remains unclear. The CDR3 has 14 amino acids. The germline CDR1 and CDR2 sequences are DFQATT and SNEGSKA (reference sequence). The V gene lost 5 bases and the J gene lost 4 bases, with 17 bases spanning the gap. The CDR3 region has the DNA TGCAGTGCTCATCTTTTCAAGCCCAGAGAGACCCAGTACTTC. It is translated as CSAHLFKPRETQYF.

The chain joins TRBV4-1 to TRBJ2-5; the D is unclear. The J call may be faulty, since TRBJ2-1 better matches the DNA end. The CDR3 covers 12 residues. Germline CDR1 reads MGHRA; CDR2 reads YSYEKL. In DNA, the CDR3 is TGCGCCAGCAGCCAAGATTTCTATGAGCAGTTCTTC. This gives the protein CASSQDFYEQFF.

This rearrangement joins TRBV7-2 to TRBJ2-3, with unresolved D. Germline values: CDR1 SGHTA, CDR2 FQGNSA. V lost 5 bases and J lost 0, with 15 bases in between. The CDR3 runs 16 residues. The CDR3 is CASSPRPLPSTDTQYF. CDR3 in DNA: TGTGCCAGCAGCCCAAGGCCCCTGCCTAGCACAGATACGCAGTATTTT.

V usage is TRBV24-1 and J usage is TRBJ2-5; possibly TRBD2 for D (5 bases). The CDR3 contains 13 residues. Germline CDR1 reads KGHDR; CDR2 reads SFDVKD. With 4 bases removed from V and 7 bases from J, the gap between germline ends came to 12 bases. The CDR3 sequence is CATSEVQLGTQYF. Written as DNA, the CDR3 is TGTGCCACCAGTGAGGTCCAACTAGGGACCCAGTACTTC.

In this sample, this clonotype turned up a few times. J is TRBJ1-5 and V is TRBV5-5; 8 nucleotides line up with TRBD1. Germline CDR1 and CDR2: SGHKS and YYEKEE (reference sequence). The CDR3 is made up of 15 amino acids. J lost 7 bases, V lost 0 bases, and 6 bases had no gene match. The CDR3 spells CASSLDPGGGQPQHF. As DNA, the CDR3 is TGTGCCAGCAGCTTGGATCCAGGGGGCGGACAGCCCCAGCATTTT.

The chain uses TRBV6-2 or TRBV6-3 and TRBJ2-1; 9 nucleotides align to TRBD2. Matching the DNA end better, TRBJ2-5 makes the J call doubtful. Germline CDR1 reads MNHEY; CDR2 reads SVGEGT. This CDR3 comprises 17 residues. This chain's CDR3 is CASSYVRLAELQETQYF. The CDR3, as DNA: TGTGCCAGCAGTTACGTACGACTAGCGGAGCTCCAAGAGACCCAGTACTTC.

This clonotype was detected a few times. This rearrangement joins TRBV6-2 or TRBV6-3 to TRBJ2-3; 7 bases align to TRBD1. The V segment lost 6 bases and the J segment 4 bases; nucleotides outside the gene matches: 10. Germline-derived CDR1 and CDR2 are MNHEY and SVGEGT. This CDR3 spans 15 amino acids. The CDR3 DNA reads TGTGCCAGCAGCCCTCTAGAAGGGGGCGCAGATACGCAGTATTTT. Its protein product is CASSPLEGGADTQYF.

This clonotype has a handful of counts. The chain combines TRBV9 with TRBJ2-2; no clear D gene. The germline V gene has CDR1 SGDLS and CDR2 YYNGEE. The germline V and J ends were trimmed by 0 bases and 4 bases, with 13 bases remaining between them. The CDR3 covers 16 residues. Here the CDR3 reads CASSVVSDITTGELFF. As DNA, the CDR3 is TGTGCCAGCAGCGTAGTCTCCGACATTACCACCGGGGAGCTGTTTTTT.

The CDR3, as DNA: TGTGCCAGCAAGGACAGGGAGGACTACGAGCAGTACTTC. It codes for CASKDREDYEQYF. The gene calls are TRBV27 and TRBJ2-7; 8 bases line up with TRBD1. Germline trimming cut 7 bases from V and 3 bases from J; bases unmatched to any gene: 5. This CDR3 has 13 amino acids. Germline V gene lookup returns CDR1 MNHEY and CDR2 SMNVEV (reference sequence).

In its sample, this clonotype was seen a few times. The J gene is TRBJ2-3, the V gene TRBV27, with no clear D. CDR1 and CDR2 from the germline V gene are MNHEY and SMNVEV (reference sequence). This CDR3 contains 12 residues. V lost 7 bases and J 2 bases, leaving 7 bases between the germline ends. In DNA form, the CDR3 reads TGTGCCAGCAAAAAAACCACAGATACGCAGTATTTT. Encoded protein: CASKKTTDTQYF.

The rearrangement joins TRBV6-5 to TRBJ2-1; TRBD2 matches 7 bases. Germline V gene lookup returns CDR1 MNHEY and CDR2 SVGAGI. After removal of 2 bases from V and 5 bases from J, the junction contained 3 bases not matched to a gene. The CDR3 sequence is 14 residues long. This CDR3 is CASSYERGHNEQFF. CDR3 DNA: TGTGCCAGCAGTTACGAGCGGGGCCACAATGAGCAGTTCTTC.

This clonotype has just a few counts. The chain recombines TRBV6-5 with TRBJ2-3; 11 bases match TRBD2. Trimming at V came to 6 bases and at J to 2 bases, leaving 4 bases not matched to a gene. The CDR3 consists of 15 residues. Per germline, CDR1 MNHEY and CDR2 SVGAGI. The CDR3 DNA reads as TGTGCCAGCAGGGGGACTAGCGGATACACAGATACGCAGTATTTT. It encodes CASRGTSGYTDTQYF.

The sample holds a few counts of this clonotype. The chain joins TRBV2 to TRBJ2-1; D call uncertain. V was shortened by 4 bases and J by 0 bases, with 13 bases between the two germline ends. This CDR3 has 16 amino acids. Germline V lookup: CDR1 SNHLY, CDR2 FYNNEI. The CDR3 sequence is CASSASFLSSYNEQFF. CDR3 nucleotides: TGTGCCAGCAGTGCGTCCTTCCTGAGCTCCTACAATGAGCAGTTCTTC.

The J gene is TRBJ2-5, the V gene TRBV29-1; the match to TRBD1 covers 10 bases. The DNA matches TRBJ2-1 better at its end, which makes the J call doubtful. The CDR3 has 14 residues. The germline V gene has CDR1 SQVTM and CDR2 ANQGSEA. This chain's CDR3 is CSVEDLWTGGGQFF. The DNA of the CDR3 is TGCAGCGTTGAAGATCTATGGACAGGGGGGGGTCAGTTCTTC.